What follows is one T cell receptor beta chain and its context. Residents of approximately 25 US areas, aged roughly 18 to 89 years, made up the participants. Clinical history reported by participants formed the basis on which cohorts were assigned. Recovery meant two consecutive negative NP/OP PCR tests, professional clearance, or resolved symptoms. The data were produced by immunoSEQ multiplex PCR, yet TCRdb's version contains in-frame clones alone and is incomplete. The sample contains 50,000 to 80,000 clones, about 88% of which appear only once. The CDR3 totals 15 residues. The germline V gene encodes CDR1 SGHTA and CDR2 FQGNSA. V lost 0 bases and J 6 bases, leaving 9 bases between the germline ends. The entry originates in a study of blood T cell repertoires in COVID-19. Study overall: The United States, Italy and Spain were the sources of the acute and convalescent COVID-19 samples.

Sequenced input: PBMCs or T cells enriched from blood (not recorded which). The origin of this receptor is a woman aged 40 to 49 who had recovered from COVID-19. V is TRBV7-2 and J is TRBJ1-6; D is possibly TRBD1 (5 bases). The CDR3 is CASSLAGPPNSPLHF. CDR3 DNA: TGTGCCAGCAGCTTAGCGGGGCCTCCTAATTCACCCCTCCACTTT.